What follows are 14 T cell receptor beta chains derived from one specimen sequenced in a study of blood T cell repertoires in COVID-19. Assay: immunoSEQ multiplex PCR; the TCRdb copy retains only in-frame clones and omits some. In the table there are approximately 230,000 clones, roughly 89% of which are singletons. Sequencing used peripheral blood. The receptors derive from a man aged 25-45 years who had recovered from COVID-19.

The CDR3 coding sequence is TGTGCCAGCAGTTTATCGTTTCTAGCGGTGAACACCGGGGAGCTGTTTTTT. Protein product: CASSLSFLAVNTGELFF. This chain uses TRBV27 with TRBJ2-2, with 7 bases aligning to TRBD2. Germline trimming cut 0 bases from V and 1 base from J; bases unmatched to any gene: 5. Germline values: CDR1 MNHEY, CDR2 SMNVEV (reference sequence). CDR3 length: 17 residues.

This clone has a handful of counts. The J gene is TRBJ1-1, the V gene TRBV19, with D maybe TRBD1 (5 bases). V lost 5 bases and J 6 bases, leaving 13 bases between the germline ends. Germline loops: CDR1 LNHDA, CDR2 SQIVND (reference sequence). This CDR3 contains 13 residues. CDR3 sequence (DNA): TGTGCCAGTAGTGTCCGACAGAGCCCTGAAGCTTTCTTT. Protein product: CASSVRQSPEAFF.

This chain joins TRBV19 and TRBJ2-7; D may be TRBD1 (6 bases). Germline lookup yields CDR1 LNHDA and CDR2 SQIVND (reference sequence). This CDR3 has 14 amino acids. Deletions cut 4 bases from V and 4 bases from J, with 14 bases between. This chain's CDR3 is CASSTQGLFYEQYF. As DNA, the CDR3 is TGTGCCAGTAGTACCCAGGGGCTATTTTACGAGCAGTACTTC.

V gene TRBV19 combines with J gene TRBJ2-6, with D perhaps TRBD1 (6 bases). From germline, CDR1 is LNHDA and CDR2 SQIVND (reference sequence). V dropped 9 bases and J dropped 1 base, with 25 bases sitting between them. This CDR3 contains 19 residues. The CDR3: CASANRALAIRSGANVLTF. In DNA, the CDR3 is TGTGCCAGCGCAAACAGGGCCTTGGCTATTAGATCTGGGGCCAACGTCCTGACTTTC.

This chain links TRBV21-1 with TRBJ2-5; the table assigns TRBD2, which was not confirmed against the DNA. TRBV21-1 is deemed a pseudogene. The length of the CDR3 is 15 residues. The CDR3 sequence is CASSLSKRIQETQYF. CDR3 sequence (DNA): TGTGCCAGCAGCCTTTCTAAGCGGATCCAAGAGACCCAGTACTTC.

The rearrangement links TRBV6-2 or TRBV6-3 to TRBJ2-3, with TRBD2 matching over 8 bases. The CDR3 covers 15 residues. Germline CDR1 and CDR2: MNHEY and SVGEGT. Losses at the gene ends were 2 bases for V and 2 bases for J; bases not matched to a gene: 3. Here the CDR3 reads CASSYRRGATDTQYF. In DNA form, the CDR3 reads TGTGCCAGCAGTTACCGGCGGGGGGCCACAGATACGCAGTATTTT.

CDR3 DNA sequence: TGCAGCGTTGATGGGCAGGGGTCTACCGGGGAGCTGTTTTTT. Protein: CSVDGQGSTGELFF. V is TRBV29-1 and J is TRBJ2-2, with D tentatively TRBD1 (6 bases). The CDR3 totals 14 residues. Trimming cost V 3 bases and J 5 bases, with 13 bases left between them. CDR1 and CDR2 from the germline V gene are SQVTM and ANQGSEA.

J is TRBJ1-3 and V is TRBV7-9, with D unclear. Trimming stripped 5 bases from V and 0 bases from J, with 14 bases between. From germline, CDR1 is SEHNR and CDR2 FQNEAQ (reference sequence). CDR3 length: 16 amino acids. The CDR3 is CASSPPLTISGNTIYF. The CDR3 DNA follows: TGTGCCAGCAGCCCTCCACTGACTATCTCTGGAAACACCATATATTTT.

The chain links TRBV6-5 to TRBJ1-1; D unclear. The germline V gene has CDR1 MNHEY and CDR2 SVGAGI. CDR3 size: 10 residues. CDR3 loop: CAGANTEAFF. Here the CDR3 DNA reads TGTGCTGGAGCGAACACTGAAGCTTTCTTT.

CDR3 bases: TGCGCCAGCAGCCGACTTTTGACAGGTCGCGGCGAGCAGTACTTC. It codes for CASSRLLTGRGEQYF. The chain combines TRBV10-2 with TRBJ2-7, with D perhaps matching TRBD1 (6 bases). CDR1 WSHSY and CDR2 SAAADI come from the germline V gene. Trimming took off 6 bases at V and 6 bases at J, with 21 bases between the two ends. The CDR3 has 15 residues.

The chain recombines TRBV20-1 with TRBJ1-2; tentatively, D is TRBD1 (6 bases). The CDR3 runs to 11 residues. CDR1 and CDR2 from the germline V gene are DFQATT and SNEGSKA (reference sequence). The V and J ends lost 5 bases and 7 bases respectively, with 11 bases between them. In DNA form, the CDR3 reads TGCAGTGCTGGGGGACAAGGTGGCTACACCTTC. Translation: CSAGGQGGYTF.

V and J are TRBV12-3 or TRBV12-4 and TRBJ1-1; D not certain. This CDR3 is built from 12 residues. Trimming left V 5 bases short and J 4 bases short, with 8 bases between. CDR3 loop: CASSSSSTEAFF. Here the CDR3 DNA reads TGTGCCAGCAGTAGCTCTAGCACTGAAGCTTTCTTT.

This chain uses TRBV19 with TRBJ2-2; D is uncertain. The CDR3 is 13 amino acids. Trimming pared 0 bases from V and 7 bases from J, leaving 6 bases between. CDR1 LNHDA and CDR2 SQIVND come from the germline V gene (reference sequence). The CDR3: CASSIDSYGELFF. CDR3 bases: TGTGCCAGTAGTATAGATTCGTACGGGGAGCTGTTTTTT.

The chain couples TRBV6-4 to TRBJ2-5; TRBD2 might be the D (6 bases). V was pared by 3 bases and J by 5 bases, with 10 bases between. Germline loops: CDR1 MRHNA, CDR2 SNTAGT. The length of the CDR3 is 13 residues. The CDR3 DNA follows: TGTGCCAGCAGTGAACTAGCCGGGGAGACCCAGTACTTC. This encodes CASSELAGETQYF.